The 24 T cell receptor beta chains below were found in one sample sequenced in a study of cytomegalovirus exposure and HLA in healthy donors. The PCR had 60 Vbeta and 13 Jbeta primers. Sequenced by immunoSEQ multiplex PCR; TCRdb stores in-frame clones only, minus some. Among about 90,000 clones listed, around 89% were seen once. The sample comprised PBMCs. The origin of the receptors is a man between 18 and 35 years old in good health and CMV-seronegative.

The chain has TRBV7-9 and TRBJ1-3, with 8 nucleotides matching TRBD1. After removal of 7 bases from V and 2 bases from J, the junction contained 4 bases not matched to a gene. CDR1 is SEHNR and CDR2 is FQNEAQ in the germline V gene (reference sequence). The CDR3 runs 14 residues. DNA for the CDR3: TGTGCCAGCAACGACAGGGGTACTGGAAACACCATATATTTT. Translated, it gives CASNDRGTGNTIYF.

This clone is a singleton in its sample. The V call is TRBV7-9, the J call TRBJ2-7, with TRBD2 as a possible D gene (6 bases). The CDR3 runs to 12 residues. CDR1 is SEHNR and CDR2 is FQNEAQ in the germline V gene (reference sequence). The CDR3 loop reads CAGGGPSYEQYF. The CDR3, as DNA: TGTGCTGGGGGAGGACCCTCCTACGAGCAGTACTTC.

The chain links TRBV28 to TRBJ2-7, with D perhaps matching TRBD2 (5 bases). Trimming pared 4 bases from V and 3 bases from J, leaving 22 bases between. CDR1 is MDHEN, CDR2 SYDVKM, per germline. This CDR3 spans 17 amino acids. CDR3 DNA: TGTGCCAGCAGTTCACCCCGAGGGCCGGCTGAAATCTACGAGCAGTACTTC. Translation gives CASSSPRGPAEIYEQYF.

This clone showed up just once. J is TRBJ2-7 and V is TRBV9; 10 bases map to TRBD2. The CDR3 runs to 16 residues. Germline CDR1 is SGDLS and CDR2 is YYNGEE. V gave up 2 bases and J gave up 3 bases; unmatched junction bases: 8. CDR3 sequence reads: CASSVSPSGSGYEQYF. The CDR3 DNA follows: TGTGCCAGCAGCGTCTCACCTAGCGGGAGCGGCTACGAGCAGTACTTC.

A single count supports this clone. This chain links TRBV14 with TRBJ2-7, with no clear D. Germline V gene sequence: CDR1 SGHDN, CDR2 FVKESK. This CDR3 region has 13 residues. V lost 1 base and J lost 7, with 11 bases in between. The CDR3 is CASSQAISLEQYF. In nucleotides, the CDR3 is TGTGCCAGCAGCCAAGCTATAAGTTTGGAGCAGTACTTC. The variable domain in full, with the rest retrieved from reference TRBV14 and TRBJ2-7, is EAGVTQFPSHSVIEKGQTVTLRCDPISGHDNLYWYRRVMGKEIKFLLHFVKESKQDESGMPNNRFLAERTGGTYSTLKVQPAELEDSGVYFCASSQAISLEQYFGPGTRLTVT.

The chain carries TRBV19 and TRBJ2-7; possible D gene TRBD1, 6 bases. V was shortened by 6 bases and J by 6 bases, with 18 bases between the two germline ends. Germline V gene sequence: CDR1 LNHDA, CDR2 SQIVND (reference sequence). The CDR3 sequence is 14 residues long. The DNA of the CDR3 is TGTGCCAGTAGACTGGGACATTCAGTCTCCGAGCAGTACTTC. Amino acid sequence: CASRLGHSVSEQYF.

This rearrangement joins TRBV7-2 to TRBJ2-1; 7 positions match TRBD2. J was trimmed by 10 bases and V by 1 base; bases with no gene match: 19. CDR1 SGHTA and CDR2 FQGNSA come from the germline V gene. There are 18 residues in the CDR3. CDR3 protein: CASSLGQPTSFFFSEQFF. CDR3 nucleotides: TGTGCCAGCAGCTTAGGACAACCGACTAGCTTTTTTTTCAGCGAGCAGTTCTTC.

The V and J genes are TRBV28 and TRBJ2-1, with TRBD1 matching over 8 bases. V shed 5 bases and J 5 bases; nucleotides not matched to a gene: 5. CDR3 length: 14 residues. Germline V CDR1 and CDR2: MDHEN, SYDVKM. CDR3 sequence: CASSLWTGNNEQFF. CDR3 sequence (DNA): TGTGCCAGCAGTCTTTGGACAGGGAACAATGAGCAGTTCTTC. Based on the CDR3 plus reference TRBV28 and TRBJ2-1, the full variable domain is DVKVTQSSRYLVKRTGEKVFLECVQDMDHENMFWYRQDPGLGLRLIYFSYDVKMKEKGDIPEGYSVSREKKERFSLILESASTNQTSMYLCASSLWTGNNEQFFGPGTRLTVL.

The chain recombines TRBV7-3 with TRBJ2-2, with unresolved D. Germline values: CDR1 SGHTA, CDR2 FQGTGA. The CDR3 runs 13 residues. V was shortened by 2 bases and J by 5 bases, with 6 bases between the two germline ends. CDR3 DNA sequence: TGTGCCAGCAGCTTATTCGGGACCGGGGAGCTGTTTTTT. Its protein is CASSLFGTGELFF.

This clone appeared a few times. The rearrangement joins TRBV5-8 to TRBJ1-1, with D tentatively TRBD1 (5 bases). V was pared by 1 base and J by 1 base, with 11 bases between. The CDR3 covers 15 residues. Germline V lookup: CDR1 SGHTS, CDR2 YDEGEE. The CDR3 region is CASSLRGGTNTEAFF. In DNA, the CDR3 is TGTGCCAGCAGCTTGAGGGGAGGAACGAACACTGAAGCTTTCTTT.

The V call is TRBV18, the J call TRBJ2-5; maybe TRBD1 (6 bases). The DNA end is a closer match to TRBJ2-7, so the J assignment may be wrong. CDR3 length: 14 amino acids. Germline CDR1 KGHSH, CDR2 LQKENI. The CDR3 loop reads CASSPRDTSYEQYF. The CDR3 DNA reads TGTGCCAGCTCACCGAGGGACACATCCTACGAGCAGTACTTC.

The chain uses TRBV9 and TRBJ2-6; 7 bases agree with TRBD2. V dropped 3 bases and J dropped 0; count of bases not matched to a gene: 15. The germline CDR1 and CDR2 sequences are SGDLS and YYNGEE. The CDR3 contains 20 residues. CDR3 DNA: TGTGCCAGCAGCGAAACTAGCGACCCTTTTGCTGACTCTGGGGCCAACGTCCTGACTTTC. It codes for CASSETSDPFADSGANVLTF.

As for this clone: The junction and the germline gene differ at one end; a read error may be behind it. The gene calls are TRBV18 and TRBJ1-6; D gene ambiguous. CDR1 is KGHSH, CDR2 LQKENI, per germline. This CDR3 is built from 18 residues. CDR3 region: CASPPVFGKAGLNSPLHF. The CDR3 nucleotides read TGTGCCAGCCCACCAGTATTCGGAAAGGCAGGTCTTAATTCACCCCTCCACTTT. The whole variable domain, filled in from reference TRBV18 and TRBJ1-6, reads NAGVMQNPRHLVRRRGQEARLRCSPMKGHSHVYWYRQLPEEGLKFMVYLQKENIIDESGMPKERFSAEFPKEGPSILRIQQVVRGDSAAYFCASPPVFGKAGLNSPLHFGNGTRLTVT.

V and J are TRBV28 and TRBJ2-7; D is perhaps TRBD2 (6 bases). CDR3 length equals 16 residues. The V end was cut by 3 bases, the J end by 7 bases, with 22 bases between. Germline loops: CDR1 MDHEN, CDR2 SYDVKM. DNA of the CDR3: TGTGCCAGCAGTTTCCTCACTAGGACGGGAGAGAGGGAGCAGTACTTC. It is translated as CASSFLTRTGEREQYF.

The chain uses TRBV4-3 and TRBJ1-2; D is undetermined. Germline-derived CDR1 and CDR2 are LGHNA and YSLEER. V dropped 1 base and J dropped 0 bases, with 9 bases sitting between them. The CDR3 is 15 amino acids. The CDR3 bases are TGCGCCAGCAGCCAAGGAGGAGCGGCTAACTATGGCTACACCTTC. Encoded protein: CASSQGGAANYGYTF.

The chain links TRBV5-4 to TRBJ1-6; tentatively, D is TRBD1 (6 bases). Trimming cost V 3 bases and J 7 bases, with 17 bases left between them. CDR1 and CDR2 (germline): SGHNT, YYREEE (reference sequence). The CDR3 is 16 amino acids. CDR3 DNA: TGTGCCAGCAGCTCCATCTCAACGACAGGCAATTCACCCCTCCACTTT. As protein: CASSSISTTGNSPLHF.

V usage is TRBV7-2 and J usage is TRBJ2-7; 13 nucleotides match TRBD2. V dropped 3 bases and J dropped 0; count of bases not matched to a gene: 11. Per germline, CDR1 SGHTA and CDR2 FQGNSA. The CDR3 consists of 19 residues. The CDR3 DNA reads TGTGCCAGCAGCTTTACGACTAGCGGGAGGACCCCGAGCTCCTACGAGCAGTACTTC. Translating gives CASSFTTSGRTPSSYEQYF. Complete variable domain (other parts from reference TRBV7-2 and TRBJ2-7): GAGVSQSPSNKVTEKGKDVELRCDPISGHTALYWYRQSLGQGLEFLIYFQGNSAPDKSGLPSDRFSAERTGGSVSTLTIQRTQQEDSAVYLCASSFTTSGRTPSSYEQYFGPGTRLTVT.

CDR3 residues: CATSGTGIRADTQYF. CDR3 nucleotides: TGTGCCACCTCCGGGACAGGGATACGCGCAGATACGCAGTATTTT. V and J are TRBV19 and TRBJ2-3, with 9 bases lining up with TRBD1. After removal of 10 bases from V and 4 bases from J, the junction contained 12 bases not matched to a gene. This CDR3 is 15 amino acids long. Per germline, CDR1 LNHDA and CDR2 SQIVND (reference sequence).

This clone was observed once. CDR3 in DNA: TGCGCCAGCGCCTCCGGGACAGAGAGCTCTGGGGCCAACGTCCTGACTTTC. It translates to CASASGTESSGANVLTF. The V gene is TRBV5-1, the J gene TRBJ2-6; the match to TRBD1 covers 7 bases. The V gene end was trimmed by 7 bases and the J gene end by 0 bases; junction bases not matched to a gene: 10. Germline V CDR1 and CDR2: SGHRS, YFSETQ. The CDR3 length is 17 residues.

This chain connects TRBV2 to TRBJ2-3; a possible D gene is TRBD1 (6 bases). The CDR3 is made up of 14 amino acids. CDR1 is SNHLY and CDR2 is FYNNEI in the germline V gene. The V end was cut by 6 bases, the J end by 5 bases, with 15 bases between. CDR3 in amino acids: CASRKGHLQDTQYF. In nucleotides, the CDR3 is TGTGCCAGCAGGAAGGGACATTTGCAAGATACGCAGTATTTT. Combining the CDR3 with reference TRBV2 and TRBJ2-3 gives the whole variable domain EPEVTQTPSHQVTQMGQEVILRCVPISNHLYFYWYRQILGQKVEFLVSFYNNEISEKSEIFDDQFSVERPDGSNFTLKIRSTKLEDSAMYFCASRKGHLQDTQYFGPGTRLTVL.

The chain is built from TRBV28 and TRBJ1-6; no clear D gene. Looked up from germline, CDR1 is MDHEN and CDR2 is SYDVKM. The CDR3 length is 15 residues. The ends were cut back, 7 bases at V and 3 bases at J, with 13 bases in the middle. The CDR3 loop reads CASNRGGDYNSPLHF. CDR3 bases: TGTGCCAGCAACCGAGGAGGCGACTATAATTCACCCCTCCACTTT.

The chain employs TRBV9 and TRBJ2-5; 7 bases agree with TRBD1. Germline CDR1 SGDLS, CDR2 YYNGEE. J lost 0 bases, V lost 2 bases, and 4 bases had no gene match. The CDR3 loop spans 15 amino acids. CDR3 residues: CASSVSTGYQETQYF. The CDR3 DNA reads as TGTGCCAGCAGCGTCTCGACAGGGTACCAAGAGACCCAGTACTTC.

The chain employs TRBV9 and TRBJ2-5; tentative D call: TRBD2 (5 bases). Trimming pared 0 bases from V and 7 bases from J, leaving 13 bases between. Germline CDR1 SGDLS, CDR2 YYNGEE. This CDR3 is 14 amino acids long. DNA of the CDR3: TGTGCCAGCAGCGTAGGGTCGACCGAGGGGACCCAGTACTTC. This sequence encodes CASSVGSTEGTQYF.

The chain links TRBV23-1 to TRBJ1-5; 8 bases are a match to TRBD1. TRBV23-1 is known as an ORF, though its function is uncertain. V dropped 2 bases and J dropped 0; count of bases not matched to a gene: 6. There are 17 residues in the CDR3. The CDR3 sequence: CASSQQGALCSNQPQHF. The CDR3, as DNA: TGCGCCAGCAGTCAACAGGGGGCCCTGTGTAGCAATCAGCCCCAGCATTTT.